These 29 T cell receptor beta chains were sequenced from one sample in a study of human T cells and chemical hapten exposure. Using its own MiXCR run on the RACE reads, TCRdb lists one record per CDR3 protein. The sample carries about 76,000 distinct CDR3 sequences, around 13% recorded once. Time point defined: patch test 3, about 24 weeks after DPC sensitization. Treatment defined: therapeutic diphenylcyclopropenone sensitization with weekly scalp DPC. The sample was whole blood, taken in connection with sensitization to the hapten diphenylcyclopropenone (DPC). All receptors come from a woman aged 50 to 60 with alopecia areata. Some clones in this sample may be carry-over from other donors' samples.

This chain uses TRBV11-2 with TRBJ2-1; possibly TRBD2 for D (6 bases). Germline V gene lookup returns CDR1 SGHAT and CDR2 FQNNGV. CDR3 length: 18 residues. V lost 0 bases and J lost 0, with 15 bases in between. The CDR3 loop is CASSLEIPLAHSYNEQFF. The DNA of the CDR3 is TGTGCCAGCAGCTTAGAGATCCCGCTAGCGCACTCCTACAATGAGCAGTTCTTC.

This clonotype was seen repeatedly, ten times or more. The V and J genes are TRBV2 and TRBJ2-1; maybe TRBD2 (6 bases). Per germline, CDR1 SNHLY and CDR2 FYNNEI. V was trimmed by 7 bases and J by 2 bases, leaving 12 bases between them. The CDR3 covers 14 residues. CDR3 in DNA: TGTGCCAGCAAGGCGGGGTTAGCCTACAATGAGCAGTTCTTC. Its protein is CASKAGLAYNEQFF.

The chain is built from TRBV29-1 and TRBJ2-1, with 9 bases identical to TRBD1. The CDR3 covers 13 residues. The germline V gene encodes CDR1 SQVTM and CDR2 ANQGSEA. V was clipped by 4 bases and J by 4 bases; unmatched bases: 2. The CDR3 sequence is CSVADRGYNEQFF. CDR3 DNA sequence: TGCAGCGTTGCGGACAGGGGATACAATGAGCAGTTCTTC.

This clonotype was seen ten or more times. The rearrangement links TRBV24-1 to TRBJ1-2; 7 bases agree with TRBD1. Germline assignment: CDR1 KGHDR and CDR2 SFDVKD. With V trimmed by 7 bases and J by 6 bases, 7 bases remained unmatched. This CDR3 contains 13 residues. CDR3 amino acids: CATSQTGRNGYTF. The CDR3 DNA sequence: TGTGCCACCAGCCAGACAGGGAGAAATGGCTACACCTTC.

J is TRBJ1-2 and V is TRBV6-5; weak D call: TRBD1 (6 bases). The germline CDR1 and CDR2 sequences are MNHEY and SVGAGI. V was cut by 7 bases and J by 4 bases, with 22 bases left in between. The CDR3 runs to 16 residues. CDR3 sequence reads: CASTESAAGVLYGYTF. As DNA, the CDR3 is TGTGCCAGCACCGAAAGTGCCGCAGGGGTTCTCTATGGCTACACCTTC.

This chain connects TRBV28 to TRBJ1-1; D is undetermined. Germline-derived CDR1 and CDR2 are MDHEN and SYDVKM. V dropped 6 bases and J dropped 8 bases, with 13 bases sitting between them. The CDR3 is 12 amino acids. CDR3 in DNA: TGTGCCAGCAGCCGCCCCCTGGGGGAAGCTTTCTTT. Translation gives CASSRPLGEAFF.

This clonotype has ten or more counts. In nucleotides, the CDR3 is TGCAGTGCTAGAGATGACAGAAGCGGGATTTTGTACGAGCAGTACTTC. Encoded protein: CSARDDRSGILYEQYF. V is TRBV20-1 and J is TRBJ2-7, with 7 bases identical to TRBD2. Per the germline V gene, CDR1 is DFQATT and CDR2 is SNEGSKA (reference sequence). The CDR3 extends over 16 amino acids. The V segment lost 0 bases and the J segment 4 bases; nucleotides outside the gene matches: 12.

This clonotype is a singleton in its sample. The chain couples TRBV11-2 to TRBJ1-1; D remains unclear. Germline CDR1 and CDR2: SGHAT and FQNNGV. The CDR3 is 14 amino acids. The V end lost 0 bases, the J end lost 2 bases, and 7 bases lay between the germline ends. CDR3 in amino acids: CASSLDQSNTEAFF. The CDR3 DNA reads as TGTGCCAGCAGCTTAGACCAGAGTAACACTGAAGCTTTCTTT. Using reference TRBV11-2 and TRBJ1-1 for the parts outside the CDR3, the full variable domain is EAGVAQSPRYKIIEKRQSVAFWCNPISGHATLYWYQQILGQGPKLLIQFQNNGVVDDSQLPKDRFSAERLKGVDSTLKIQPAKLEDSAVYLCASSLDQSNTEAFFGQGTRLTVV.

This clonotype was observed many times. The rearrangement uses TRBV7-9 and TRBJ2-7; D is unresolved. CDR1 is SEHNR, CDR2 FQNEAQ, per germline (reference sequence). CDR3 length equals 12 residues. Trimming removed 7 bases at V and 5 bases at J, with 12 bases between. CDR3 loop: CASTKASNEQYF. In DNA, the CDR3 is TGTGCCAGCACCAAGGCGTCCAACGAGCAGTACTTC.

The rearrangement links TRBV2 to TRBJ2-3; TRBD2 might be the D (5 bases). The CDR3 has 12 residues. The ends were cut back, 6 bases at V and 4 bases at J, with 8 bases in the middle. CDR1 and CDR2 from the germline V gene are SNHLY and FYNNEI. DNA of the CDR3: TGTGCCAGCAGCGCACTAGCAGATACGCAGTATTTT. As protein: CASSALADTQYF.

The CDR3 coding sequence is TGCGCCAGCGGGATAAAAGGGAACACTGAAGCTTTCTTT. Amino acids: CASGIKGNTEAFF. The V gene is TRBV5-1, the J gene TRBJ1-1; D is undetermined. The CDR3 has 13 residues. V lost 7 bases, J lost 1 base, and 11 bases lay in between. Germline assignment: CDR1 SGHRS and CDR2 YFSETQ.

This clonotype was seen repeatedly, ten times or more. V and J are TRBV6-5 and TRBJ1-6, with TRBD1 matching over 8 bases. From germline, CDR1 is MNHEY and CDR2 SVGAGI. V was pared by 2 bases and J by 9 bases, with 3 bases of the junction left unmatched. CDR3 size: 14 residues. Written as DNA, the CDR3 is TGTGCCAGCAGTTACCGCGACAGGGGTTCACCCCTCCACTTT. It is translated as CASSYRDRGSPLHF.

Only a few counts were recorded for this clonotype. The V and J genes are TRBV6-5 and TRBJ2-1; D is unresolved. The germline V gene has CDR1 MNHEY and CDR2 SVGAGI. Between the trimmed V and J ends, which lost 8 bases and 5 bases, there was a span of 16 bases. The CDR3 is made up of 14 amino acids. CDR3 bases: TGTGCCAGCTCCCACCTCCCCACGAACAATGAGCAGTTCTTC. It yields the protein CASSHLPTNNEQFF.

The rearrangement uses TRBV11-3 and TRBJ2-2; no clear D gene. The CDR3 is made up of 12 amino acids. The germline V gene encodes CDR1 SGHNT and CDR2 YENEEA. Trimming took off 1 base at V and 5 bases at J, with 2 bases between the two ends. In DNA form, the CDR3 reads TGTGCCAGCAGCTTAGTTACCGGGGAGCTGTTTTTT. It is translated as CASSLVTGELFF.

This sequence joins TRBV25-1 and TRBJ2-1, with a weak D call TRBD2 (5 bases). The germline gives CDR1 MGHDK, CDR2 SYGVNS. This CDR3 is 16 amino acids long. With 6 bases removed from V and 3 bases from J, the gap between germline ends came to 18 bases. CDR3 nucleotides: TGTGCCAGCAGCCCCGGACTGACGGCCTTCTACAATGAGCAGTTCTTC. It translates to CASSPGLTAFYNEQFF.

This clonotype has ten or more counts. In DNA, the CDR3 is TGCAGTGCAAATCTAGCGGGATCCCTCACAGATACGCAGTATTTT. This sequence encodes CSANLAGSLTDTQYF. The rearrangement joins TRBV20-1 to TRBJ2-3, with TRBD2 matching 9 bases. CDR1 is DFQATT, CDR2 SNEGSKA, per germline (reference sequence). This CDR3 region has 15 residues. V lost 6 bases and J lost 2; bases outside the gene matches: 9.

This clonotype was observed at least ten times. The chain joins TRBV19 to TRBJ1-2; 7 bases agree with TRBD1. After removal of 7 bases from V and 3 bases from J, the junction contained 8 bases not matched to a gene. The CDR3 is 14 residues long. Germline V CDR1 and CDR2: LNHDA, SQIVND (reference sequence). For the CDR3, the DNA is TGTGCCAGTACCCACAGGGGCCGGGACTATGGCTACACCTTC. Translating it yields CASTHRGRDYGYTF.

This clonotype was recorded many times. The genes are TRBV7-3 and TRBJ2-2; TRBD1 aligns across 8 bases. The ends lost 5 bases at V and 4 bases at J; junction bases unmatched: 3. The CDR3 runs to 14 residues. Germline V gene data show CDR1 as SGHTA and CDR2 as FQGTGA. In nucleotides, the CDR3 is TGTGCCAGCAGCCCAGGGGGCGGCACCGGGGAGCTGTTTTTT. It specifies CASSPGGGTGELFF.

The chain joins TRBV18 to TRBJ1-1; D is unclear. This CDR3 contains 13 residues. CDR1 is KGHSH and CDR2 is LQKENI in the germline V gene. Trimming shortened V by 2 bases and J by 6 bases, and 10 bases separated the two germline ends. The CDR3 DNA is TGTGCCAGCTCACCAAAGGATCGCGCTGAAGCTTTCTTT. Its protein is CASSPKDRAEAFF.

CDR3 region: CASSLFGAGDTQYF. The DNA of the CDR3 is TGTGCCAGCAGCTTGTTTGGGGCGGGAGATACGCAGTATTTT. The chain is built from TRBV5-4 and TRBJ2-3; either TRBD1 or TRBD2 may fit D (5 bases each). Germline assignment: CDR1 SGHNT and CDR2 YYREEE (reference sequence). V lost 1 base to trimming and J lost 5 bases, with 11 bases between them. The length of the CDR3 is 14 residues.

The V gene is TRBV6-5, the J gene TRBJ2-1; 7 bases map to TRBD1. V was pared by 6 bases and J by 3 bases, with 8 bases of the junction left unmatched. Germline-derived CDR1 and CDR2 are MNHEY and SVGAGI. CDR3 size: 15 residues. The CDR3 sequence: CASSPRGQNYNEQFF. The CDR3 DNA follows: TGTGCCAGCAGCCCACGGGGACAGAACTACAATGAGCAGTTCTTC.

The rearrangement links TRBV29-1 to TRBJ2-7; D not certain. In germline, CDR1 is SQVTM, CDR2 ANQGSEA. Deletions cut 4 bases from V and 2 bases from J, with 15 bases between. The CDR3 has 14 residues. This CDR3 is CSVGSRRSTYEQYF. CDR3 sequence (DNA): TGCAGCGTTGGTTCTCGTCGTTCAACCTACGAGCAGTACTTC.

The CDR3 bases are TGCAGCGTTGAGGGTAGCGGAGTCTACAATGAGCAGTTCTTC. It is translated as CSVEGSGVYNEQFF. This chain joins TRBV29-1 and TRBJ2-1; a possible D gene is TRBD2 (6 bases). The CDR3 is 14 amino acids. CDR1 and CDR2 from the germline V gene are SQVTM and ANQGSEA. With 3 bases removed from V and 3 bases from J, the gap between germline ends came to 12 bases.

This sequence joins TRBV11-2 and TRBJ1-2, with D hard to call. The V and J ends lost 5 bases and 1 base respectively, with 8 bases between them. CDR1 is SGHAT, CDR2 FQNNGV, per germline. The CDR3 contains 13 residues. The CDR3: CASSPEINYGYTF. CDR3 coding DNA: TGTGCCAGCAGCCCAGAAATTAACTATGGCTACACCTTC. Looking up the rest from reference TRBV11-2 and TRBJ1-2 gives the full variable domain: EAGVAQSPRYKIIEKRQSVAFWCNPISGHATLYWYQQILGQGPKLLIQFQNNGVVDDSQLPKDRFSAERLKGVDSTLKIQPAKLEDSAVYLCASSPEINYGYTFGSGTRLTVV.

V is TRBV7-2 and J is TRBJ1-5; no clear D. V shed 1 base and J shed 5 bases, with 6 bases lying between them. Germline-derived CDR1 and CDR2 are SGHTA and FQGNSA. This CDR3 has 13 amino acids. Written as DNA, the CDR3 is TGTGCCAGCAGCTTAGAGGCCCATCAGCCCCAGCATTTT. Encoded protein: CASSLEAHQPQHF.

The V and J genes are TRBV5-4 and TRBJ2-1; tentative D call: TRBD1 (6 bases). Germline-derived CDR1 and CDR2 are SGHNT and YYREEE (reference sequence). V lost 0 bases to trimming and J lost 6 bases, with 16 bases between them. The CDR3 sequence is 16 residues long. The CDR3 is CASSLEPTGLGNEQFF. The CDR3 DNA reads TGTGCCAGCAGCTTGGAGCCCACAGGGTTAGGCAATGAGCAGTTCTTC.

This clonotype came up many times. The rearrangement uses TRBV5-1 and TRBJ1-1, with D possibly TRBD1 on 6 matching bases. CDR1 is SGHRS, CDR2 YFSETQ, per germline. The CDR3 contains 14 residues. The germline V and J ends were trimmed by 3 bases and 1 base, with 10 bases remaining between them. CDR3 residues: CASSSLQGNTEAFF. As DNA, the CDR3 is TGCGCCAGCAGCTCACTACAGGGGAACACTGAAGCTTTCTTT.

The V call is TRBV7-2, the J call TRBJ2-7; TRBD1 agrees at 7 bases. CDR1 SGHTA and CDR2 FQGNSA come from the germline V gene. The junction had 2 bases not matched to a gene; V was cut back by 3 bases and J by 0 bases. The CDR3 runs to 14 residues. The CDR3 region has the DNA TGTGCCAGCAGCTTCGGGACAGTCTCCTACGAGCAGTACTTC. It codes for CASSFGTVSYEQYF. Combining the CDR3 with reference TRBV7-2 and TRBJ2-7 gives the whole variable domain GAGVSQSPSNKVTEKGKDVELRCDPISGHTALYWYRQSLGQGLEFLIYFQGNSAPDKSGLPSDRFSAERTGGSVSTLTIQRTQQEDSAVYLCASSFGTVSYEQYFGPGTRLTVT.

Only one count was recorded for this clonotype. The chain joins TRBV3-1 to TRBJ1-6, with TRBD1 matching over 7 bases. CDR1 and CDR2 from the germline V gene are LGHDT and YNNKEL (reference sequence). The CDR3 covers 15 residues. V dropped 4 bases and J dropped 6; count of bases not matched to a gene: 6. CDR3 sequence reads: CASSLWDSLNSPLHF. DNA of the CDR3: TGTGCCAGCAGCCTTTGGGACAGTCTTAATTCACCCCTCCACTTT.